These 25 T cell receptor beta chains were all obtained from the same sample, sequenced in a study of T cell responses to AZD1222 COVID-19 vaccine. Sequencing was performed with immunoSEQ multiplex PCR; in TCRdb, only in-frame clones are kept and a portion is missing. The sample carries some 120,000 clones, more than 65% recorded once. The sequenced sample was peripheral blood, obtained on day 0 of AZD1222 vaccination. Receptor source: an adult in good health.

The rearrangement uses TRBV27 and TRBJ2-7; possible D gene TRBD2, 6 bases. This CDR3 contains 14 residues. V lost 2 bases and J lost 2, with 10 bases in between. Germline CDR1 reads MNHEY; CDR2 reads SMNVEV (reference sequence). CDR3 sequence reads: CASSLGRSTYEQYF. CDR3 sequence (DNA): TGTGCCAGCAGTTTAGGGAGGTCCACCTACGAGCAGTACTTC.

CDR3 in amino acids: CAWSETGPRKKLFF. The CDR3 DNA sequence: TGTGCCTGGAGTGAGACCGGACCACGGAAAAAACTGTTTTTT. The chain carries TRBV30 and TRBJ1-4; the D is unclear. The V gene lost 1 base and the J gene lost 9 bases, with 15 bases spanning the gap. CDR3 length: 14 residues. Germline loops: CDR1 GTSNPN, CDR2 SVGIG (reference sequence).

In regard to this clone: This CDR3 is also generated by other DNA sequences in the sample. CDR3 bases: TGTGCCTGGAGTAGCTTAAACTATGGCTACACCTTC. Translated, it gives CAWSSLNYGYTF. The genes are TRBV30 and TRBJ1-2; D is ambiguous. Trimming took off 2 bases at V and 2 bases at J, with 6 bases between the two ends. The length of the CDR3 is 12 residues. Germline V gives CDR1 GTSNPN, CDR2 SVGIG (reference sequence).

This chain joins TRBV5-4 and TRBJ2-2, with TRBD2 matching 14 bases. The CDR3 is 18 amino acids. Germline V CDR1 and CDR2: SGHNT, YYREEE (reference sequence). Trimming took 1 base from V and 7 from J; bases not matched to a gene: 9. The CDR3 region is CASSLRLAGGPLVGELFF. The CDR3 DNA follows: TGTGCCAGCAGCTTGAGACTAGCGGGAGGGCCCTTGGTCGGGGAGCTGTTTTTT.

The chain recombines TRBV4-1 with TRBJ2-7; 9 nucleotides agree with TRBD2. Trimming removed 3 bases from V and 2 bases from J; junction bases left unmatched: 8. Germline loops: CDR1 MGHRA, CDR2 YSYEKL. CDR3 length: 16 amino acids. CDR3 DNA: TGCGCCAGCAGCCATGTGGGACTAGCCTTCCCCTACGAGCAGTACTTC. Protein sequence: CASSHVGLAFPYEQYF.

Here the CDR3 reads CASSLERHNSPLHF. For the CDR3, the DNA is TGTGCCAGCAGCTTGGAACGCCATAATTCACCCCTCCACTTT. The gene calls are TRBV5-4 and TRBJ1-6; no clear D. This CDR3 spans 14 amino acids. Trimming took off 0 bases at V and 5 bases at J, with 6 bases between the two ends. The germline CDR1 and CDR2 sequences are SGHNT and YYREEE (reference sequence).

The genes are TRBV25-1 and TRBJ2-5, with D possibly TRBD1 on 6 matching bases. Deletions cut 4 bases from V and 0 bases from J, with 12 bases between. Germline-derived CDR1 and CDR2 are MGHDK and SYGVNS. The CDR3 has 15 amino acids. CDR3 protein: CASSGYQGYQETQYF. CDR3 DNA sequence: TGTGCCAGCAGTGGATACCAGGGGTACCAAGAGACCCAGTACTTC. The entire variable domain, with the rest obtained from reference TRBV25-1 and TRBJ2-5, is as follows: EADIYQTPRYLVIGTGKKITLECSQTMGHDKMYWYQQDPGMELHLIHYSYGVNSTEKGDLSSESTVSRIRTEHFPLTLESARPSHTSQYLCASSGYQGYQETQYFGPGTRLLVL.

Concerning this clone itself: This specimen includes other DNA sequences encoding the same CDR3. V is TRBV24-1 and J is TRBJ2-3, with TRBD2 matching over 7 bases. This CDR3 is 14 amino acids long. The V segment lost 4 bases and the J segment 1 base; nucleotides outside the gene matches: 1. The germline V gene encodes CDR1 KGHDR and CDR2 SFDVKD. CDR3 nucleotides: TGTGCCACCAGTGAGGCGGGGGGCACAGATACGCAGTATTTT. It encodes CATSEAGGTDTQYF.

The CDR3 coding sequence is TGTGCCAGCAGCGGACAGGCCGGGTATGGCTACACCTTC. Translation gives CASSGQAGYGYTF. The rearrangement joins TRBV2 to TRBJ1-2; 7 nucleotides align to TRBD1. CDR1 and CDR2 (germline): SNHLY, FYNNEI. The CDR3 is 13 residues long. V lost 6 bases and J lost 5; bases outside the gene matches: 6.

The chain carries TRBV10-3 and TRBJ2-4, with 8 nucleotides matching TRBD1. After removal of 11 bases from V and 6 bases from J, the junction contained 9 bases not matched to a gene. Germline V lookup: CDR1 ENHRY, CDR2 SYGVKD. The CDR3 runs 13 residues. The CDR3, as DNA: TGTGCCGCCACGACAGGGGAAGGAAACATTCAGTACTTC. It is translated as CAATTGEGNIQYF.

This sequence joins TRBV4-2 and TRBJ2-1, with a tentative D call TRBD2 (6 bases). The germline V gene has CDR1 LGHNA and CDR2 YNFKEQ. This CDR3 spans 14 amino acids. V lost 0 bases and J lost 7, with 10 bases in between. This chain's CDR3 is CASSQDGGRNEQFF. The CDR3 DNA reads TGTGCCAGCAGCCAAGACGGGGGAAGGAATGAGCAGTTCTTC.

The rearrangement joins TRBV3-1 (or the pseudogene TRBV3-2) to TRBJ1-4; no firm D call. The length of the CDR3 is 15 residues. Germline CDR1 is LGHDT and CDR2 is YNNKEL (reference sequence). The V end lost 3 bases, the J end lost 8 bases, and 16 bases lay between the germline ends. CDR3 sequence reads: CASSQMSGLWEKLFF. CDR3 in DNA: TGTGCCAGCAGCCAGATGTCAGGTTTGTGGGAAAAACTGTTTTTT.

This rearrangement joins TRBV29-1 to TRBJ2-7; the match to TRBD2 covers 10 bases. From germline, CDR1 is SQVTM and CDR2 ANQGSEA. V gave up 8 bases and J gave up 3 bases; unmatched junction bases: 7. The CDR3 has 13 amino acids. The CDR3 is CSILEREGYEQYF. In DNA form, the CDR3 reads TGCAGCATTTTAGAGCGGGAGGGCTACGAGCAGTACTTC.

With respect to this clone: Compared with germline, one end of the junction differs, possibly owing to a read error. This rearrangement joins TRBV5-1 to TRBJ2-5, with 8 bases that match TRBD1. Germline V gene lookup returns CDR1 SGHRS and CDR2 YFSETQ. This CDR3 spans 16 amino acids. For the CDR3, the DNA is TGCGCCAGCAGCTTGGCCCCCCAGGGGGCCCAACAGACCCAGTACTTC. Its protein is CASSLAPQGAQQTQYF.

CDR3: CASSLESYEQYF. The CDR3 bases are TGCGCCAGCAGCTTGGAGAGCTACGAGCAGTACTTC. The chain uses TRBV5-1 and TRBJ2-7, with D hard to call. Germline V gene sequence: CDR1 SGHRS, CDR2 YFSETQ. This CDR3 is built from 12 residues. V lost 0 bases, J lost 3 bases, and 4 bases lay in between.

The rearrangement uses TRBV3-1 (or the pseudogene TRBV3-2) and TRBJ2-7, with a weak D call TRBD1 (5 bases). This CDR3 is 15 amino acids long. Trimming pared 1 base from V and 3 bases from J, leaving 13 bases between. Per germline, CDR1 LGHDT and CDR2 YNNKEL (reference sequence). The CDR3 nucleotides are TGTGCCAGCAGCCAAGCTCACTCTAGGGGCTACGAGCAGTACTTC. This gives the protein CASSQAHSRGYEQYF.

This chain joins TRBV15 and TRBJ2-7, with D possibly matching TRBD1 (5 bases). The V end lost 0 bases, the J end lost 3 bases, and 9 bases lay between the germline ends. Germline CDR1 is LNHNV and CDR2 is YYDKDF (reference sequence). The length of the CDR3 is 14 residues. The CDR3 DNA reads as TGTGCCACCAGCAGAGACCCAGGGTACTACGAGCAGTACTTC. Amino acid sequence: CATSRDPGYYEQYF.

The V gene is TRBV29-1, the J gene TRBJ2-1, with 13 nucleotides matching TRBD2. The junction had 9 bases not matched to a gene; V was cut back by 7 bases and J by 3 bases. CDR3 length: 16 residues. In germline, CDR1 is SQVTM, CDR2 ANQGSEA. CDR3: CSGGGLAGRSYNEQFF. The CDR3 DNA follows: TGCAGCGGGGGGGGACTAGCGGGAAGAAGCTACAATGAGCAGTTCTTC.

The rearrangement uses TRBV15 and TRBJ1-5; 7 bases are a match to TRBD1. Germline V gene sequence: CDR1 LNHNV, CDR2 YYDKDF (reference sequence). This CDR3 has 17 residues. V dropped 0 bases and J dropped 7; count of bases not matched to a gene: 12. The CDR3 region has the DNA TGTGCCACCAGCAGAGATTGGCGCAGGGGGAATCTCCAGCCCCAGCATTTT. The encoded protein is CATSRDWRRGNLQPQHF.

The chain uses TRBV19 and TRBJ1-6; D is perhaps TRBD1 (6 bases). The length of the CDR3 is 15 residues. From germline, CDR1 is LNHDA and CDR2 SQIVND (reference sequence). Trimming removed 7 bases at V and 9 bases at J, with 19 bases between. The chain's CDR3 is CASTLGGLGGSPLHF. The CDR3 DNA is TGTGCCAGTACCCTTGGGGGCCTAGGAGGTTCACCCCTCCACTTT.

V usage is TRBV7-8 and J usage is TRBJ2-7, with D unclear. The germline V and J ends were trimmed by 5 bases and 3 bases, with 29 bases remaining between them. Germline CDR1 reads SGHVS; CDR2 reads FQNEAQ. The CDR3 contains 19 residues. CDR3 sequence reads: CASSVKEAYLGVRYYEQYF. For the CDR3, the DNA is TGTGCCAGCAGCGTCAAAGAGGCTTATCTTGGAGTACGATACTACGAGCAGTACTTC.

J is TRBJ1-3 and V is TRBV19; D is uncertain. Germline loops: CDR1 LNHDA, CDR2 SQIVND (reference sequence). The CDR3 consists of 16 residues. V lost 5 bases to trimming and J lost 3 bases, with 17 bases between them. DNA for the CDR3: TGTGCCAGTAGTGACGGACCGCACGGCGGTGGAAACACCATATATTTT. Translating gives CASSDGPHGGGNTIYF.

This chain uses TRBV25-1 with TRBJ2-2, with 7 bases that match TRBD1. Per the germline V gene, CDR1 is MGHDK and CDR2 is SYGVNS. After removal of 4 bases from V and 0 bases from J, the junction contained 5 bases not matched to a gene. The CDR3 has 16 amino acids. The CDR3 DNA follows: TGTGCCAGCAGTGCCAGACAGGGAGCGAACACCGGGGAGCTGTTTTTT. Amino acids: CASSARQGANTGELFF.

The chain uses TRBV4-1 and TRBJ2-3, with D unresolved. This CDR3 comprises 14 residues. Germline CDR1 MGHRA, CDR2 YSYEKL. V was pared by 0 bases and J by 5 bases, with 9 bases between. The CDR3 spells CASSQEKSGDTQYF. DNA of the CDR3: TGCGCCAGCAGCCAAGAAAAGTCGGGAGATACGCAGTATTTT.

J is TRBJ1-2 and V is TRBV4-2, with D hard to call. The CDR3 totals 14 residues. Trimming stripped 0 bases from V and 2 bases from J, with 7 bases between. Looked up from germline, CDR1 is LGHNA and CDR2 is YNFKEQ. The CDR3 is CASSQEAVNYGYTF. CDR3 sequence (DNA): TGTGCCAGCAGCCAAGAAGCAGTGAACTATGGCTACACCTTC.